The rows below give T cell receptor beta chains drawn from one sample of a study of radiotherapy plus CTLA-4 blockade in lung cancer. Clones were read by immunoSEQ multiplex PCR, and TCRdb kept only the in-frame ones, dropping some. The data contain roughly 57,000 clones, about 80% of them singletons. Source: peripheral blood, taken from a patient treated with radiotherapy plus ipilimumab. The receptors originated from a human donor with non-small cell lung cancer whose response to radiotherapy plus ipilimumab could not be evaluated. The conserved cysteine and the conserved F or W are not part of the CDR3 here. Clone size is shown for a subset of rows, as once, few, many or a class of expanded clone.

j_call v_call clone_size cdr3_aa
TRBJ1-4 TRBV12-2 NA ASRLAHPTGANEKLF
TRBJ2-1 TRBV7-9 many ASSLGLAGLYNEQF
TRBJ2-3 TRBV18 few ASSRGQIVDTQY
TRBJ2-7 TRBV6-1 NA ASSAQGLAELQY
TRBJ2-7 TRBV7-6 NA ASSPSWGGEGQY
TRBJ2-1 TRBV11-2 NA ASSPDSVIEQF
TRBJ1-1 TRBV5-1 NA ASSPQMGGAEAF
TRBJ2-3 TRBV7-2 NA ASSRTSGATSTDTQY
TRBJ2-3 TRBV4-3 NA ASSSDSGGALDTQY
TRBJ1-5 TRBV30 NA AWSQQGNQPQH
TRBJ2-1 TRBV4-3 NA ASSPLAGGHEQF
TRBJ1-6 TRBV4-3 NA ASSQAGGYWDSPLH
TRBJ2-7 TRBV18 few ASSPPGAVGQY
TRBJ1-5 TRBV5-6 NA ASSSANQPQH
TRBJ1-2 TRBV6-6 NA ASSTDRDLGGYT
TRBJ2-3 TRBV5-6 NA ASSLYLAGGMDTQY
TRBJ1-1 TRBV7-2 NA ASSTSGTVNTEAF